This is a list of T cell receptor beta chains from one sample in a study of T-cell memory formation after mild COVID-19. TCRdb re-called the 5' RACE reads through MiXCR, storing one row per CDR3 protein. The sample comprises 550,000 to 700,000 distinct CDR3 sequences, over 15% of which are singletons, and around 11% rests with the top ten. Sequencing input: PBMCs or a T cell subset sorted from them (not recorded which). The receptors were gathered from an adult woman who had mild COVID-19 (a few samples of this study predate the infection). Cell type and time point are not known. CDR3s include the opening cysteine and the closing phenylalanine or tryptophan. A D gene is named only where the DNA matches it firmly. Size values are once, few and many counts, or a class for expanded clones, and some rows have none.

J gene | clone size | V gene | D gene | CDR3 DNA | CDR3 protein
TRBJ1-1 | many | TRBV6-5 | NA | TGTGCCAGCAGCCCCACAGGGTCGACTGAAGCTTTCTTT | CASSPTGSTEAFF
TRBJ1-1 | NA | TRBV18 | NA | TGTGCCAGCTCACCAGGAGTTGGCAGGTGGGTTTATGAAGCTTTCTTT | CASSPGVGRWVYEAFF
TRBJ2-1 | many | TRBV5-4 | NA | TGTGCCAGCAGCTTACGACCGTACAATGAGCAGTTCTTC | CASSLRPYNEQFF
TRBJ2-7 | NA | TRBV6-1 | NA | TGTGCCAGCAGGGGCTATAGGGACGAGCAGTACTTC | CASRGYRDEQYF
TRBJ2-5 | NA | TRBV7-9 | NA | TGTGCCAGCAGCTTATACAGTAAAGAGACCCAGTACTTC | CASSLYSKETQYF
TRBJ2-1 | NA | TRBV20-1 | TRBD2 | TGCAGTGCTAGAGATCCACAAGGACTAGCGGGAGGAGAGTTCTTC | CSARDPQGLAGGEFF
TRBJ1-2 | NA | TRBV7-9 | NA | TGTGCCAGCAGCTTAAGTGGGGGCGCGAACTATGGCTACACCTTC | CASSLSGGANYGYTF
TRBJ2-1 | NA | TRBV7-3 | TRBD2 | TGTGCCAGCAGCTTAATAGCGGGGGGGCAGATTGAGCAGTTCTTC | CASSLIAGGQIEQFF
TRBJ2-3 | NA | TRBV5-1 | TRBD2 | TGCGCCAGCAGCTTGGGACTAGCGGGGGCCAGGGATACGCAGTATTTT | CASSLGLAGARDTQYF
TRBJ2-1 | few | TRBV5-1 | NA | TGCGCCAGCAGCTTACCCGGGCCCGTGAGAGGTGAGCAGTTCTTC | CASSLPGPVRGEQFF
TRBJ2-7 | few | TRBV5-1 | NA | TGCGCCAGCAGCTCCGGGACATTCCGGGGATACGAGCAGTACTTC | CASSSGTFRGYEQYF